Listed below are T cell receptor beta chains from one sample, sequenced in a study of cytomegalovirus exposure and HLA in healthy donors. Profiled with immunoSEQ multiplex PCR; TCRdb holds only in-frame clones, not every one. The sample shows 150,000 to 160,000 clones, around 82% of them seen only once. The sample was PBMCs. The source of these receptors is a woman aged 50 to 60 in good health and CMV-seropositive. Each CDR3 is given with its conserved first and last residue. The D gene is left open where the match is weak. Not all rows give a size; the values are once, few, many and, for expanded clones, a class.

TRBJ1-4	TRBV4-3	few	NA	TGCGCCAGCAGCCCCGGAGTCCGTAATGAAAAACTGTTTTTT	CASSPGVRNEKLFF
TRBJ2-7	TRBV7-8	NA	NA	TGTGCCAGCAGCTTATGGTTCAGGGGTTCTGCGGCCCCATACTACGAGCAGTACTTC	CASSLWFRGSAAPYYEQYF
TRBJ2-2	TRBV6-1	NA	TRBD2	TGTGCCAGCACTAGCGGGGGGGCCAACACCGGGGAGCTGTTTTTT	CASTSGGANTGELFF
TRBJ2-7	TRBV27	once	TRBD2	TGTGCCAGCAGAAAAGTTAGCGGGGGTGTCTACGAGCAGTACTTC	CASRKVSGGVYEQYF
TRBJ2-1	TRBV6-1	NA	NA	TGTGCCAGCGCCCTCCAGGGGCCCTCCTACAATGAGCAGTTCTTC	CASALQGPSYNEQFF
TRBJ2-2	TRBV19	NA	NA	TGTGCCAGTAGTATAAGGCAGGGGTACACCGGGGAGCTGTTTTTT	CASSIRQGYTGELFF
TRBJ1-1	TRBV5-6	NA	TRBD1	TGTGCCAGCAGCTTAGGCAGGGGGCTCGGTAGGGGAGCTTTCTTT	CASSLGRGLGRGAFF
TRBJ1-1	TRBV6-6	few	TRBD1	TGTGCCAGCAGTCCCCTGGGGGACAGGAAGGACACTGAAGCTTTCTTT	CASSPLGDRKDTEAFF
TRBJ2-3	TRBV5-1	NA	NA	TGCGCCAGCAGCTTGGGGGCGGGGCGCACAGATACGCAGTATTTT	CASSLGAGRTDTQYF
TRBJ2-1	TRBV4-2	NA	NA	TGTGCCAGCAGCCAAGTGGGGGGAGCGGACTACAATGAGCAGTTCTTC	CASSQVGGADYNEQFF
TRBJ2-2	TRBV6-1	NA	NA	TGTGCCAGCAGTGAAGGTTGGGGAAGGGGGATACCCGCGAACACCGGGGAGCTGTTTTTT	CASSEGWGRGIPANTGELFF
TRBJ2-7	TRBV5-8	NA	NA	TGTGCCAGCAGCACGGAGGGACAGCGTAGCTCCTACGAGCAGTACTTC	CASSTEGQRSSYEQYF
TRBJ2-3	TRBV6-1	NA	NA	TGTGCCAGCAGTGAAATACAGGTGACAGATACGCAGTATTTT	CASSEIQVTDTQYF
TRBJ2-7	TRBV7-9	NA	TRBD2	TGTGCCAGCAGATTGGGACTAGCGGGAGACTCCTACGAGCAGTACTTC	CASRLGLAGDSYEQYF
TRBJ1-4	TRBV19	NA	NA	TGTGCCAGTAGTATAGGGGGCAGGGATTTTGAAAAACTGTTTTTT	CASSIGGRDFEKLFF
TRBJ1-1	TRBV30	once	NA	TGTGCCTGGAGTGCCGGACTCGACACTGAAGCTTTCTTT	CAWSAGLDTEAFF
TRBJ2-3	TRBV13	once	TRBD1	TGTGCCAGCAGCTCTGGACAGGGGGCGAATATTCCTGATACGCAGTATTTT	CASSSGQGANIPDTQYF
TRBJ1-4	TRBV4-3	NA	TRBD1	TGCGCCAGCAGCCAAACGACAGGGTCTAATGAAAAACTGTTTTTT	CASSQTTGSNEKLFF
TRBJ2-4	TRBV9	once	TRBD1	TGTGCCAGCAGCGTAGGGGCAGGGGGCTTCCAAAACATTCAGTACTTC	CASSVGAGGFQNIQYF
TRBJ2-1	TRBV9	NA	TRBD2	TGTGCCAGCAGCGTAGGTCTACTAAGCGGGGGGGCCATCAAGAATGAGCAGTTCTTC	CASSVGLLSGGAIKNEQFF
TRBJ1-1	TRBV6-1	NA	NA	TGTGCCAGCAGTTCTTGGAACACTGAAGCTTTCTTT	CASSSWNTEAFF
TRBJ1-6	TRBV11-2	once	NA	TGTGCCAGCAGGCTTCACCGGAGCTCCTATAATTCACCCCTCCACTTT	CASRLHRSSYNSPLHF
TRBJ2-6	TRBV29-1	once	TRBD1	TGCAGCGCTACTGGACAGGGTACCGGGGCCAACGTCCTGACTTTC	CSATGQGTGANVLTF
TRBJ1-5	TRBV6-1	NA	NA	TGTGCCAGCAGGGCGGCCGTCGGTCAGCCCCAGCATTTT	CASRAAVGQPQHF
TRBJ1-2	TRBV2	NA	TRBD1	TGTGCCAGCAGTGAAAGGGGGGCAGGGGGCTACTATGGCTACACCTTC	CASSERGAGGYYGYTF
TRBJ2-3	TRBV7-8	NA	TRBD2	TGTGCCAGCAGCTTAACTAGCGGGGGTACAGATACGCAGTATTTT	CASSLTSGGTDTQYF
TRBJ2-1	TRBV6-1	NA	TRBD2	TGTGCTTCGCGGGGGGCCCCCTACAATGAGCAGTTCTTC	CASRGAPYNEQFF
TRBJ2-1	TRBV7-9	once	NA	TGTGCCAGCAGCTTATCGCTGGGGGGCAATGAGCAGTTCTTC	CASSLSLGGNEQFF
TRBJ2-1	TRBV29-1	few	NA	TGCAGCGTTGGCAGGGGCCCTAATGAGCAGTTCTTC	CSVGRGPNEQFF
TRBJ2-1	TRBV7-6	NA	TRBD2	TGTGCCAGCAGCTTCGTAGCGGGGGGAAACGACAATGAGCAGTTCTTC	CASSFVAGGNDNEQFF
TRBJ1-1	TRBV7-8	NA	NA	TGTGCCAGCAGCTTACGTCCCGTAATGAACACTGAAGCTTTCTTT	CASSLRPVMNTEAFF
TRBJ1-1	TRBV5-4	NA	NA	TGTGCCAGCAGCTCTCCGGGAGGCACTGAAGCTTTCTTT	CASSSPGGTEAFF
TRBJ1-6	TRBV30	NA	NA	TGTGCCTGGAGGCCCTTCAGCTCCTATAATTCACCCCTCCACTTT	CAWRPFSSYNSPLHF
TRBJ1-2	TRBV5-1	NA	TRBD1	TGCGCCAGCAGCTTGGATGGACAGGGGAACTATGGCTACACCTTC	CASSLDGQGNYGYTF
TRBJ1-2	TRBV15	NA	TRBD1	TGTGCCACCAGCAGAGAGATGGACAGGGGGCGGAATGGCTACACCTTC	CATSREMDRGRNGYTF
TRBJ2-7	TRBV7-9	NA	NA	TGTTCCAGCAGCTTGTCCAATGGACAACTCGAGCAGTACTTC	CSSSLSNGQLEQYF
TRBJ1-5	TRBV6-1	NA	NA	TGTGCCAGCGCTCAACAGGGTCGGAATCAGCCCCAGCATTTT	CASAQQGRNQPQHF
TRBJ2-1	TRBV7-8	once	NA	TGTGCCAGCAGCGGAAGGGACTCTTCCTACAATGAGCAGTTCTTC	CASSGRDSSYNEQFF
TRBJ1-4	TRBV4-3	NA	TRBD1	TGCGCCAGCAGCCAAGTGGCAGGGGGTGAAAAACTGTTTTTT	CASSQVAGGEKLFF
TRBJ1-2	TRBV7-9	NA	NA	TGTGCCGTGCCGAGGATCTATGGCTACACCTTC	CAVPRIYGYTF
TRBJ1-1	TRBV4-3	few	TRBD1	TGCGCCAGCAGCCGAAGACAGGGGTCCAACACTGAAGCTTTCTTT	CASSRRQGSNTEAFF
TRBJ1-2	TRBV29-1	NA	TRBD1	TGCAGCGTTGCGGGCGGGACAGGGGTTGGCTACACCTTC	CSVAGGTGVGYTF
TRBJ1-3	TRBV4-3	NA	NA	TGCGCCAGCAGCCAAGAGGGGGGTTTCTCTGGAAACACCATATATTTT	CASSQEGGFSGNTIYF
TRBJ2-7	TRBV5-4	NA	TRBD2	TGTGCCAGCAGCCGGGGAGGGGATATCTACGAGCAGTACTTC	CASSRGGDIYEQYF
TRBJ2-3	TRBV9	NA	NA	TGTGCCAGCAGCGTGGGCCTCGGGGTCACAGATACGCAGTATTTT	CASSVGLGVTDTQYF
TRBJ2-7	TRBV7-8	NA	TRBD1	TGTGCCAGCAGCTTAGGGGCGGGACAGGGAAATAACGAGCAGTACTTC	CASSLGAGQGNNEQYF
TRBJ2-3	TRBV19	NA	TRBD1	TGTGCCAGCGGACAGGGCAGCACAGATACGCAGTATTTT	CASGQGSTDTQYF
TRBJ1-5	TRBV6-1	few	TRBD1	TGTGCCAGCAGTGGGGACAGGGACGGGGGGCCCCAGCATTTT	CASSGDRDGGPQHF
TRBJ1-1	TRBV19	NA	NA	TGTGCCAGTCAGAACGGGGGGATGGTAGCTTTCTTT	CASQNGGMVAFF
TRBJ2-7	TRBV18	NA	TRBD2	TGTGCCAGCTCCCGAGGACTAGCGGGGGACCTACTCTCCTACGAGCAGTACTTC	CASSRGLAGDLLSYEQYF
TRBJ2-1	TRBV7-7	NA	TRBD1	TGTGCTAGCAGCCGGGGGACAGGGTATGACAATGAGCAGTTCTTC	CASSRGTGYDNEQFF
TRBJ2-7	TRBV6-5	NA	NA	TGTGCCACCGCACAGGGCTTCGGCTCCTACGAGCAGTACTTC	CATAQGFGSYEQYF
TRBJ2-7	TRBV10-3	NA	TRBD1	TGTGCCACAACCGGGACAGGGGAGCCCTACGAGCAGTACTTC	CATTGTGEPYEQYF
TRBJ1-1	TRBV6-1	once	NA	TGTGCCAGCAGCGCTACGTGGAACACTGAAGCTTTCTTT	CASSATWNTEAFF
TRBJ1-5	TRBV12-5	NA	TRBD1	TGTGCTAGTGGTTACCCGGACAGGGATAATCAGCCCCAGCATTTT	CASGYPDRDNQPQHF
TRBJ2-2	TRBV6-1	NA	NA	TGTGCCAGCAGTGAAAGGAGGGTTGGGGACACCGGGGAGCTGTTTTTT	CASSERRVGDTGELFF
TRBJ2-6	TRBV9	NA	NA	TGTGCCAGCAGCGTAGAAAGGGTAGTGGACAGCGCCTCCGGTGCCAACGTCCTGACTTTC	CASSVERVVDSASGANVLTF